The T cell receptor beta chain under discussion was sequenced for a study of control samples from healthy donors and cancer patients. Clones were read by immunoSEQ multiplex PCR, and TCRdb kept only the in-frame ones, dropping some. This table has 150,000 or so clones, approximately 93% appearing once. Looked up from germline, CDR1 is LNHDA and CDR2 is SQIVND (reference sequence). The CDR3 runs 13 residues. The V gene lost 6 bases and the J gene lost 5 bases, with 10 bases spanning the gap. The sample taken for sequencing was blood. The clonotype comes from a woman aged 40-49 years in good health. The genes are TRBV19 and TRBJ2-2; the D is unclear. The CDR3 reads CASRGLGTGELFF. The CDR3 DNA follows: TGTGCCAGTAGAGGGCTCGGGACCGGGGAGCTGTTTTTT.